This passage covers 17 T cell receptor beta chains from one sample sequenced in a study of early T cells in non-severe SARS-CoV-2 infection. TCRdb ran MiXCR on the 5' RACE reads and lists one entry per CDR3 protein. Among 55,000 to 75,000 distinct CDR3 sequences, approximately 10% were seen once, and the ten largest hold around 5.8%. Sequencing was performed on whole blood. These receptors came from an adult who was a healthcare worker with PCR-confirmed SARS-CoV-2 infection or an uninfected control (not recorded which).

Only a few counts were recorded for this clonotype. The chain has TRBV18 and TRBJ2-1; 8 nucleotides match TRBD1. Germline CDR1 KGHSH, CDR2 LQKENI. Unmatched junction bases numbered 7, after V lost 3 bases and J lost 6 bases. CDR3 length: 15 amino acids. This chain's CDR3 is CASSPQSGQGNEQFF. The CDR3 DNA sequence: TGTGCCAGCTCACCGCAATCCGGACAGGGCAATGAGCAGTTCTTC.

This clonotype was recorded at least ten times. V gene TRBV21-1 combines with J gene TRBJ2-7; TRBD1, the table's D call, was not compared with the DNA. TRBV21-1 is given as a pseudogene. There are 16 residues in the CDR3. This CDR3 reads CASSLNRDRELWKQYF. The DNA of the CDR3 is TGTGCCAGCAGCTTAAACCGGGACAGGGAACTTTGGAAGCAGTACTTC.

This clonotype was counted a few times. The chain uses TRBV19 and TRBJ1-6; D uncertain. The CDR3 has 16 residues. Germline assignment: CDR1 LNHDA and CDR2 SQIVND (reference sequence). Trimming left V 3 bases short and J 3 bases short, with 12 bases between. CDR3 protein: CASSMLEARYNSPLHF. For the CDR3, the DNA is TGTGCCAGTAGTATGTTAGAGGCTCGCTATAATTCACCCCTCCACTTT.

This clonotype was seen at least ten times. The chain uses TRBV18 and TRBJ2-1; TRBD2 matches 11 bases. With V trimmed by 3 bases and J by 9 bases, 7 bases remained unmatched. The CDR3 totals 15 residues. Germline-derived CDR1 and CDR2 are KGHSH and LQKENI. The CDR3 DNA sequence: TGTGCCAGCTCACCGCCCGGGACTAGCGGAGGTGAGCAGTTCTTC. It encodes CASSPPGTSGGEQFF.

This clonotype was observed many times. V gene TRBV4-2 combines with J gene TRBJ2-3; the D gene is possibly TRBD2 (6 bases). Germline CDR1 LGHNA, CDR2 YNFKEQ. CDR3 size: 15 residues. V lost 0 bases and J 1 base, leaving 8 bases between the germline ends. The CDR3: CASSQDRGGTDTQYF. The CDR3 DNA follows: TGTGCCAGCAGCCAAGATCGCGGGGGCACAGATACGCAGTATTTT.

This clonotype was seen repeatedly, ten times or more. The chain carries TRBV20-1 and TRBJ2-7; TRBD2 is a possible D gene (5 bases). Between the trimmed V and J ends, which lost 3 bases and 3 bases, there was a span of 18 bases. This CDR3 region has 15 residues. Looked up from germline, CDR1 is DFQATT and CDR2 is SNEGSKA (reference sequence). CDR3: CSARSGGRGIYEQYF. DNA for the CDR3: TGCAGTGCTAGGTCGGGCGGGCGAGGGATCTACGAGCAGTACTTC.

The CDR3 loop reads CASSLNRDRGVYEQYF. The CDR3 DNA follows: TGCGCCAGCAGCTTGAACCGGGACAGGGGCGTCTACGAGCAGTACTTC. The chain carries TRBV5-1 and TRBJ2-7; 10 bases are a match to TRBD1. The trim removed 1 base at V and 3 bases at J, leaving 7 bases unmatched. Germline-derived CDR1 and CDR2 are SGHRS and YFSETQ. The CDR3 runs 16 residues. Variable domain in full (rest from reference TRBV5-1 and TRBJ2-7): KAGVTQTPRYLIKTRGQQVTLSCSPISGHRSVSWYQQTPGQGLQFLFEYFSETQRNKGNFPGRFSGRQFSNSRSEMNVSTLELGDSALYLCASSLNRDRGVYEQYFGPGTRLTVT.

The V gene is TRBV5-6, the J gene TRBJ1-1, with D unresolved. This CDR3 spans 14 amino acids. With 0 bases removed from V and 4 bases from J, the gap between germline ends came to 10 bases. Germline V gene lookup returns CDR1 SGHDT and CDR2 YYEEEE. As DNA, the CDR3 is TGTGCCAGCAGCTTGGTCCCCGTTGGCACTGAAGCTTTCTTT. Translation gives CASSLVPVGTEAFF.

CDR3 sequence: CSARDDTQYF. CDR3 DNA sequence: TGCAGTGCTAGGGATGATACGCAGTATTTT. The genes are TRBV20-1 and TRBJ2-3; D remains ambiguous. Germline CDR1 and CDR2: DFQATT and SNEGSKA (reference sequence). With 3 bases removed from V and 6 bases from J, the gap between germline ends came to 4 bases. This CDR3 comprises 10 residues.

This sequence joins TRBV28 and TRBJ2-5; D uncertain. Trimming cost V 7 bases and J 1 base, with 16 bases left between them. The V gene's germline CDR1 is MDHEN and CDR2 SYDVKM. The CDR3 has 15 amino acids. Here the CDR3 reads CASTSSGRLQETQYF. The DNA for the CDR3 is TGTGCCAGCACAAGTTCGGGCAGGCTCCAAGAGACCCAGTACTTC.

In this sample, this clonotype turned up a few times. The rearrangement uses TRBV14 and TRBJ2-1; possible D gene TRBD2, 6 bases. The germline V and J ends were trimmed by 1 base and 4 bases, with 11 bases remaining between them. The germline CDR1 and CDR2 sequences are SGHDN and FVKESK. This CDR3 region has 15 residues. In nucleotides, the CDR3 is TGTGCCAGCAGCCAAGGGGACTCGTATTACAATGAGCAGTTCTTC. Its translation is CASSQGDSYYNEQFF.

The rearrangement uses TRBV6-6 and TRBJ2-7; tentative D call: TRBD1 (5 bases). CDR3 length: 16 amino acids. V shed 2 bases and J shed 6 bases, with 20 bases lying between them. The V gene's germline CDR1 is MNHNY and CDR2 SVGAGI (reference sequence). Here the CDR3 reads CASSYEMGRTAIEQYF. The CDR3 nucleotides are TGTGCCAGCAGTTACGAGATGGGGCGGACCGCAATCGAGCAGTACTTC.

This clonotype has more than one count but fewer than ten. V gene TRBV20-1 combines with J gene TRBJ1-6; a possible D gene is TRBD1 (6 bases). The germline V and J ends were trimmed by 3 bases and 7 bases, with 13 bases remaining between them. The germline V gene encodes CDR1 DFQATT and CDR2 SNEGSKA (reference sequence). CDR3 length equals 14 residues. Here the CDR3 reads CSARAGGANSPLHF. The CDR3 coding sequence is TGCAGTGCTAGGGCCGGGGGCGCGAATTCACCCCTCCACTTT.

This sequence joins TRBV7-9 and TRBJ1-1, with 7 bases lining up with TRBD1. The germline V gene encodes CDR1 SEHNR and CDR2 FQNEAQ (reference sequence). The ends lost 3 bases at V and 9 bases at J; junction bases unmatched: 4. The CDR3 extends over 12 amino acids. This CDR3 reads CASSFGTEQAFF. As DNA, the CDR3 is TGTGCCAGCAGCTTCGGGACAGAACAAGCTTTCTTT.

This clonotype turned up a few times. V and J are TRBV18 and TRBJ2-1; D is uncertain. Per germline, CDR1 KGHSH and CDR2 LQKENI. The CDR3 has 16 residues. V was cut by 0 bases and J by 7 bases, with 16 bases left in between. CDR3 sequence (DNA): TGTGCCAGCTCACCACCCAGCCGGTACGGCAATAATGAGCAGTTCTTC. Translating it yields CASSPPSRYGNNEQFF.

This clonotype was seen only a few times. The J gene is TRBJ2-7, the V gene TRBV9; a possible D gene is TRBD1 (5 bases). The germline V gene encodes CDR1 SGDLS and CDR2 YYNGEE. V lost 4 bases to trimming and J lost 0 bases, with 11 bases between them. The CDR3 has 14 residues. The CDR3 sequence: CASSPRQSSYEQYF. As DNA, the CDR3 is TGTGCCAGCAGCCCCCGACAGAGCTCCTACGAGCAGTACTTC. Full variable domain (outside the CDR3, taken from reference TRBV9 and TRBJ2-7): DSGVTQTPKHLITATGQRVTLRCSPRSGDLSVYWYQQSLDQGLQFLIQYYNGEERAKGNILERFSAQQFPDLHSELNLSSLELGDSALYFCASSPRQSSYEQYFGPGTRLTVT.

This clonotype was counted at least ten times. The genes are TRBV7-8 and TRBJ1-1; D remains unclear. Trimming shortened V by 1 base and J by 1 base, and 10 bases separated the two germline ends. The CDR3 sequence is 15 residues long. Germline V gene lookup returns CDR1 SGHVS and CDR2 FQNEAQ. The CDR3 region has the DNA TGTGCCAGCAGCTTAGTGTCGCTAGGGAACACTGAAGCTTTCTTT. Amino acids: CASSLVSLGNTEAFF.